The sequence of this T cell receptor (beta chain) was determined in a study of CD8 T cells in ankylosing spondylitis (dated by TCRdb to 2016 to 2017). Concerning the study at large: The study set out to find disease-linked TCR variants by profiling T cell receptor beta repertoires in ankylosing spondylitis patients and healthy donors. Peripheral blood was sampled, and synovial fluid was additionally collected from ankylosing spondylitis patients. In total, the full study cohort was made up of roughly 110 healthy donors and more than 20 ankylosing spondylitis patients.

The instrument was an Illumina HiSeq 2500. Quantitative 5'-RACE with molecular barcodes was the method used to prepare the TCR beta libraries. In the authors' own workflow: Disease-linked TCR variants were identified with a new computational method built on a probabilistic model of VDJ rearrangement. In TCRdb, the public reads were trimmed at Q25 with fastp and aligned with MiXCR, with productive beta chains retained. Records with the same CDR3 protein are collapsed into one entry carrying the most frequent genes and DNA. For this entry, the V and J calls and clone size follow TCRdb and not the study's own pipeline. In this sample the table shows roughly 200,000 distinct CDR3 sequences, about 13% of which occur a single time. Jointly, the top ten make up approximately 16% of the sample. This clonotype occurred many times. Its antigen is not yet known. No per-base quality is available; no much larger clone lies one base away.

The study at large found these results: Blood from ankylosing spondylitis patients appeared to be characterized by a TCR beta motif composed of roughly eight highly homologous amino acid variants. The disease-linked clones showed a CD8+ phenotype and occurred at relatively low frequencies in peripheral blood. The disease-linked clones were reported as significantly enriched in matched synovial fluid samples from ankylosing spondylitis patients. Some of the motif variants had been reported before in the synovial fluid and blood of reactive arthritis patients, a finding that suggests common disease-initiation mechanisms.

The junction carries 8 bases between V and J, which are trimmed by 4 bases and 4 bases respectively. Including cysteine and phenylalanine, the CDR3 has 12 amino acids. Solely the CDR3 DNA is kept, with 36 bases framed from the first base. Looking up the germline V gene yields CDR1 SQVTM and CDR2 ANQGSEA. The sample taken for sequencing was blood, either unsorted or a sorted T cell fraction (not recorded which). The chain is assembled from TRBV29-1 and TRBJ2-1, with TRBD1 perhaps the D gene, on 5 matching bases. This TCR was recovered from a male donor with ankylosing spondylitis or in good health (not recorded which). At the DNA level, the sequence is TGCAGCGTTGTAGGGGATTACAATGAGCAGTTCTTC. This translates into CSVVGDYNEQFF.